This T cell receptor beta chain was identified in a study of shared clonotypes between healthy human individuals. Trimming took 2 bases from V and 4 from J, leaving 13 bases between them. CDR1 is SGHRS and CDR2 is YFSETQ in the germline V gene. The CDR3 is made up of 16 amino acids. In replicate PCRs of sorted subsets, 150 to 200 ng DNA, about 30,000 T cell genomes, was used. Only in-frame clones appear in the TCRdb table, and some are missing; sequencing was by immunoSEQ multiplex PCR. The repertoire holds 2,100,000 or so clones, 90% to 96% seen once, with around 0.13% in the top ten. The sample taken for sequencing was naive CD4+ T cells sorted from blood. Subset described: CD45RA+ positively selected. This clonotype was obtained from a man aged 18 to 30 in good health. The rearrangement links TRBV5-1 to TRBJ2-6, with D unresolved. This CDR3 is CASSFSGVSGANVLTF. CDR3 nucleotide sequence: TGCGCCAGCAGCTTCTCTGGGGTCTCAGGGGCCAACGTCCTGACTTTC.